A single sample gave rise to the 22 T cell receptor beta chains below, sequenced in a study of T cell responses to AZD1222 COVID-19 vaccine. Sequencing used immunoSEQ multiplex PCR; TCRdb keeps in-frame clones, though not all of them. This table has 90,000 to 100,000 clones, 85% to 90% appearing once. Here the sequenced sample was peripheral blood, taken 28 days after the second AZD1222 dose. These receptors were obtained from an adult who received the AZD1222 COVID-19 vaccine.

V usage is TRBV3-1 (or the pseudogene TRBV3-2) and J usage is TRBJ2-1; TRBD2 aligns across 16 bases. Trimming removed 4 bases from V and 1 base from J; junction bases left unmatched: 13. Germline lookup yields CDR1 LGHDT and CDR2 YNNKEL (reference sequence). This CDR3 spans 21 amino acids. This CDR3 is CASSPTTQPGLAGGSYNEQFF. The CDR3 nucleotides are TGTGCCAGCAGCCCAACCACGCAACCGGGACTAGCGGGAGGGTCCTACAATGAGCAGTTCTTC.

J is TRBJ2-4 and V is TRBV7-9, with unresolved D. The CDR3 covers 13 residues. Germline-derived CDR1 and CDR2 are SEHNR and FQNEAQ (reference sequence). Trimming took 1 base from V and 6 from J, leaving 7 bases between them. The chain's CDR3 is CASSLGMGNIQYF. The CDR3 DNA follows: TGTGCCAGCAGCTTAGGAATGGGAAACATTCAGTACTTC.

V gene TRBV6-5 combines with J gene TRBJ2-5, with no clear D. V dropped 0 bases and J dropped 4 bases, with 6 bases sitting between them. Germline V gene lookup returns CDR1 MNHEY and CDR2 SVGAGI. The CDR3 is 13 residues long. The chain's CDR3 is CASSYSDGETQYF. In DNA form, the CDR3 reads TGTGCCAGCAGTTACTCCGATGGAGAGACCCAGTACTTC.

About this clone: Other DNA sequences from this sample encode an identical CDR3 as well. The chain employs TRBV7-3 and TRBJ2-1; TRBD2 aligns across 9 bases. Germline CDR1 and CDR2: SGHTA and FQGTGA. The CDR3 consists of 14 residues. The ends lost 2 bases at V and 4 bases at J; junction bases unmatched: 0. The CDR3 loop is CASSLAGGYNEQFF. For the CDR3, the DNA is TGTGCCAGCAGCTTAGCGGGAGGGTACAATGAGCAGTTCTTC.

The chain carries TRBV28 and TRBJ2-7; TRBD2 is a possible D gene (6 bases). Trimming removed 2 bases at V and 4 bases at J, with 18 bases between. The germline V gene encodes CDR1 MDHEN and CDR2 SYDVKM. The CDR3 spans 16 residues. The CDR3 DNA is TGTGCCAGCAGTTTAGATTTAGGGACTGGGTATTACGAGCAGTACTTC. Protein product: CASSLDLGTGYYEQYF.

This chain's CDR3 is CASSWAKNTEAFF. CDR3 bases: TGTGCCAGCAGTTGGGCCAAGAACACTGAAGCTTTCTTT. This chain links TRBV12-3 or TRBV12-4 with TRBJ1-1; D uncertain. The CDR3 spans 13 residues. The V end lost 4 bases, the J end lost 1 base, and 7 bases lay between the germline ends.

This clone was detected only once. The chain uses TRBV27 and TRBJ2-6; the match to TRBD1 covers 7 bases. V shed 6 bases and J 2 bases; nucleotides not matched to a gene: 4. The CDR3 extends over 15 amino acids. CDR1 is MNHEY, CDR2 SMNVEV, per germline (reference sequence). CDR3 nucleotide sequence: TGTGCCAGCAGACAAGACAGGGCTGGGGCCAACGTCCTGACTTTC. Translated, it gives CASRQDRAGANVLTF.

In this sample, this clone turned up once. The chain uses TRBV6-5 and TRBJ2-1; 9 bases align to TRBD2. The CDR3 spans 15 residues. The germline gives CDR1 MNHEY, CDR2 SVGAGI. J gave up 2 bases and V 5 bases, and 4 bases lay outside the gene matches. The CDR3 spells CASSRSGSAYNEQFF. CDR3 sequence (DNA): TGTGCCAGCAGTCGTAGCGGGAGTGCCTACAATGAGCAGTTCTTC.

This chain uses TRBV27 with TRBJ2-3, with 10 positions matching TRBD2. Trimming removed 3 bases from V and 6 bases from J; junction bases left unmatched: 9. The V gene's germline CDR1 is MNHEY and CDR2 SMNVEV (reference sequence). The CDR3 is 16 amino acids. The CDR3 bases are TGTGCCAGCAGTTTCGGGGCTAGCGGGAGTTGGGATACGCAGTATTTT. Translating gives CASSFGASGSWDTQYF.

V is TRBV14 and J is TRBJ2-1; TRBD1 matches at 7 bases. The CDR3 has 15 amino acids. V shed 3 bases, J shed 4 bases, and the junction held 6 bases outside the gene matches. Germline loops: CDR1 SGHDN, CDR2 FVKESK. Here the CDR3 DNA reads TGTGCCAGCAGCCAGACAGGGTTAGGGTACAATGAGCAGTTCTTC. Translating it yields CASSQTGLGYNEQFF.

J is TRBJ1-1 and V is TRBV11-2; D gene ambiguous. V shed 2 bases and J shed 4 bases, with 20 bases lying between them. CDR3 size: 17 residues. Germline V CDR1 and CDR2: SGHAT, FQNNGV. CDR3 protein: CASSLFPDPEEGTEAFF. CDR3 sequence (DNA): TGTGCCAGCAGCTTATTCCCGGACCCAGAAGAGGGCACTGAAGCTTTCTTT.

J is TRBJ1-2 and V is TRBV30; 9 bases are shared with TRBD1. Losses at the gene ends were 2 bases for V and 4 bases for J; bases not matched to a gene: 11. The germline gives CDR1 GTSNPN, CDR2 SVGIG (reference sequence). The CDR3 spans 16 residues. This CDR3 is CAWSTPNRGRFYGYTF. CDR3 sequence (DNA): TGTGCCTGGAGTACCCCTAACAGGGGGCGCTTCTATGGCTACACCTTC.

The J gene is TRBJ2-1, the V gene TRBV5-4; tentative D call: TRBD1 (5 bases). The CDR3 is 16 amino acids. Trimming stripped 3 bases from V and 6 bases from J, with 19 bases between. Looked up from germline, CDR1 is SGHNT and CDR2 is YYREEE (reference sequence). The CDR3 sequence: CASSSRSQGTRNEQFF. The CDR3 nucleotides read TGTGCCAGCAGCTCAAGAAGTCAGGGAACTCGCAATGAGCAGTTCTTC.

The rearrangement links TRBV19 to TRBJ1-4; TRBD1 matches 11 bases. The junction had 9 bases not matched to a gene; V was cut back by 4 bases and J by 8 bases. Germline V gene data show CDR1 as LNHDA and CDR2 as SQIVND (reference sequence). The CDR3 has 16 amino acids. CDR3 region: CASSKAGTGGGEKLFF. The CDR3 DNA is TGTGCCAGTAGTAAAGCCGGGACAGGGGGAGGAGAAAAACTGTTTTTT.

The chain is built from TRBV2 and TRBJ1-1; possibly TRBD1 for D (6 bases). Germline values: CDR1 SNHLY, CDR2 FYNNEI. Trimming cost V 6 bases and J 1 base, with 12 bases left between them. The CDR3 loop spans 14 amino acids. The CDR3 DNA reads as TGTGCCAGCAGCAACAGGGTCGGGAACACTGAAGCTTTCTTT. Translation: CASSNRVGNTEAFF.

The gene calls are TRBV6-1 and TRBJ1-1; D is undetermined. This CDR3 has 14 residues. The V and J ends lost 3 bases and 2 bases respectively, with 10 bases between them. Germline CDR1 reads MNHNS; CDR2 reads SASEGT. DNA for the CDR3: TGTGCCAGCAGTGAGGCGGGGTACAACACTGAAGCTTTCTTT. It translates to CASSEAGYNTEAFF.

The V call is TRBV28, the J call TRBJ2-7, with TRBD2 identical over 7 bases. The junction had 6 bases not matched to a gene; V was cut back by 5 bases and J by 2 bases. Germline CDR1 MDHEN, CDR2 SYDVKM. This CDR3 spans 14 amino acids. CDR3 region: CASSPPSGAYEQYF. CDR3 in DNA: TGTGCCAGCAGTCCCCCTAGCGGAGCCTACGAGCAGTACTTC. The variable domain in full, completed from reference TRBV28 and TRBJ2-7, reads DVKVTQSSRYLVKRTGEKVFLECVQDMDHENMFWYRQDPGLGLRLIYFSYDVKMKEKGDIPEGYSVSREKKERFSLILESASTNQTSMYLCASSPPSGAYEQYFGPGTRLTVT.

The chain is built from TRBV6-5 and TRBJ1-2; weak D call: TRBD1 (5 bases). CDR3 length: 15 residues. The germline gives CDR1 MNHEY, CDR2 SVGAGI. The V gene lost 0 bases and the J gene lost 4 bases, with 12 bases spanning the gap. This CDR3 is CASSYSLGGAYGYTF. Written as DNA, the CDR3 is TGTGCCAGCAGTTACTCCCTGGGAGGGGCCTATGGCTACACCTTC.

J is TRBJ1-3 and V is TRBV7-2; D is undetermined. Trimming took off 5 bases at V and 0 bases at J, with 17 bases between the two ends. Looked up from germline, CDR1 is SGHTA and CDR2 is FQGNSA. The CDR3 extends over 17 amino acids. In DNA, the CDR3 is TGTGCCAGCAGCCCAGAGGGTACAGATCTCTCTGGAAACACCATATATTTT. Protein sequence: CASSPEGTDLSGNTIYF.

This chain connects TRBV18 to TRBJ2-1, with D unclear. The CDR3 has 14 amino acids. The V end lost 3 bases, the J end lost 6 bases, and 12 bases lay between the germline ends. Looked up from germline, CDR1 is KGHSH and CDR2 is LQKENI. DNA for the CDR3: TGTGCCAGCTCACCGGTTTCTCGTTCCAATGAGCAGTTCTTC. It codes for CASSPVSRSNEQFF. The whole variable domain, remainder taken from reference TRBV18 and TRBJ2-1, is NAGVMQNPRHLVRRRGQEARLRCSPMKGHSHVYWYRQLPEEGLKFMVYLQKENIIDESGMPKERFSAEFPKEGPSILRIQQVVRGDSAAYFCASSPVSRSNEQFFGPGTRLTVL.

This rearrangement joins TRBV6-5 to TRBJ1-1; TRBD1 matches 9 bases. In germline, CDR1 is MNHEY, CDR2 SVGAGI. V dropped 6 bases and J dropped 3; count of bases not matched to a gene: 8. This CDR3 comprises 15 residues. As DNA, the CDR3 is TGTGCCAGCAGAAAGGACAGGGGCAAGGACACTGAAGCTTTCTTT. Its translation: CASRKDRGKDTEAFF.

The chain employs TRBV4-2 and TRBJ2-7; 10 nucleotides match TRBD2. Germline V gene sequence: CDR1 LGHNA, CDR2 YNFKEQ. V dropped 1 base and J dropped 1; count of bases not matched to a gene: 1. CDR3 size: 15 residues. This CDR3 is CASSQVAGGSYEQYF. The CDR3 coding sequence is TGTGCCAGCAGCCAAGTAGCGGGAGGTTCCTACGAGCAGTACTTC.